The entry below describes one T cell receptor beta chain. This clone was observed once. No antigen is known for it. Nothing much larger sits one base from this clone, and base qualities are not available. The record originates from a study of Ad26.COV2.S vaccination and SARS-CoV-2 variants (dated by TCRdb to the early 2020s). Describing the broader study: Vaccine-arm donors were drawn from COV1001, a multicentre, randomized, double-blind, placebo-controlled phase I-IIa trial of Ad26.COV2.S in healthy adults. Dosing of Ad26.COV2.S was intramuscular, at either 5x10^10 or 1x10^11 viral particles, delivered as one shot or as two shots spaced 56 days apart. TCRbeta repertoire sequencing served as the tool for gauging how specific and how broad the SARS-CoV-2-reactive T cell receptors were following Ad26.COV2.S vaccination. The TCR-sequenced set comprised about 32 samples: approximately 19 Ad26.COV2.S vaccine recipients, 5 placebo recipients and 8 SARS-CoV-2 convalescent individuals. Trial participants were randomized into five groups of five: low-dose or high-dose Ad26.COV2.S given once or twice, or placebo on both occasions. Investigators did not know the trial group allocation while performing experiments and assessing outcomes. Study-level results and caveats: Vaccine and placebo recipients had similar non-spike TCR breadth, a finding consistent with the vaccine containing only spike. Compared with placebo recipients, Ad26.COV2.S recipients showed higher spike-specific TCR breadth (P = 0.0014). It was noted by the authors that total T cell responses may have been underestimated by the TCR breadth and depth analyses. Substantial breadth of spike-specific CD8+ and CD4+ T cell responses was reported after vaccination. The study was not powered to compare responses between vaccine doses or regimens.

The CDR3 contains 14 residues, cysteine and phenylalanine counted. The CDR3 DNA has 42 bases and is translated from base 1. The junction carries 8 bases between V and J, which are trimmed by 0 bases and 2 bases respectively. From the germline V gene, CDR1 is ENHRY and CDR2 is SYGVKD. Taken with the paper, the label for treatment or condition translates to: over 15 received Ad26.COV2.S at low or high dose, single or two shots; roughly five received placebo; per-sample allocation not given. For vaccine and placebo recipients, repertoires were sequenced using samples collected on day 63 after the first injection. Between 29 July and 7 August 2020, Cohort 1b enrolled about 27 adults aged 18-55 years at one site in Boston, USA. As a vaccine, Ad26.COV2.S was a replication-incompetent adenovirus type 26 vector that expressed a prefusion-stabilized SARS-CoV-2 spike protein derived from the original Wuhan strain.

The immunoSEQ Assay was used to sequence TCRbeta CDR3 regions. After extraction, genomic DNA underwent amplification by bias-controlled multiplex PCR, followed by high-throughput sequencing. Turning to the authors' computational methods: To quantify the absolute abundance of every unique TCRbeta CDR3 region, sequences were collapsed and filtered. Usable DNA was measured by amplifying reference genes present in all nucleated cells, and TCRbeta template counts were normalized to that usable DNA to estimate T cell fraction. Repertoire TCRs were annotated as SARS-CoV-2-specific by exact matching of V gene, CDR3 amino acid sequence and J gene to a known reactive TCR set. The reference SARS-CoV-2 TCR set came from MIRA and was filtered for enrichment in COVID-19-positive ImmuneCODE repertoires, removing public or cross-reactive TCRs. Using the MIRA antigens, annotated TCRs were further analysed by specific ORF or by position within an ORF. Breadth was defined as annotated unique rearrangements over total unique productive rearrangements; depth was the summed frequency of those rearrangements. Group comparisons of TCR breadth used two-sided Wilcoxon rank-sum tests. TCRdb provides this immuneACCESS table in a form limited to in-frame rearrangements. Some clones are lacking; in checked studies, under half of them reflect an unresolved V gene, and why the rest are absent is not known. The V and J calls and clone size were taken over from that table, and D and trimming were inferred from the DNA. The sample table contains a few hundred thousand clones; only one count was recorded for about nine tenths of them. More than 3% of the sample is held by the ten biggest clonotypes.

The specimen was peripheral blood, collected in a trial of Ad26.COV2.S vaccine versus placebo. This sequence originates from a person aged 18-60 years who received the Ad26.COV2.S COVID-19 vaccine or a placebo. The chain links TRBV10-3 with TRBJ2-7; the D segment could be TRBD1, given 6 matching bases. The CDR3 in this case is CAISESRTAYEQYF. The sequenced DNA: TGTGCCATCAGTGAGTCCCGGACAGCCTACGAGCAGTACTTC.